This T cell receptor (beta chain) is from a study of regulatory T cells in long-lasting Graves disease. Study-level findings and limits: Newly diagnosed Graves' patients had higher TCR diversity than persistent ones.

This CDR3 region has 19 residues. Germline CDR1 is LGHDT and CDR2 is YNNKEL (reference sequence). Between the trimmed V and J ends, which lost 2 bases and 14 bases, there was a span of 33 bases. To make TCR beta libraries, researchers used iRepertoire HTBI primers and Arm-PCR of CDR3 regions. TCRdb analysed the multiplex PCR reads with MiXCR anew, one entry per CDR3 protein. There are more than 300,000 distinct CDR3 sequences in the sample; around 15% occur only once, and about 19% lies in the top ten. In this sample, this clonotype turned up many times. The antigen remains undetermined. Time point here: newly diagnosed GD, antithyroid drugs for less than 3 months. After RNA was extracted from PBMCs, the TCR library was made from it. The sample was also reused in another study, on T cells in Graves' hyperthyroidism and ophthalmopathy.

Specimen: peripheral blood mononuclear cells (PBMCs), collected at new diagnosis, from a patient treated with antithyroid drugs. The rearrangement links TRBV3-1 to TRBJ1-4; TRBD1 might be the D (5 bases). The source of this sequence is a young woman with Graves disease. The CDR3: CASSQWVSTEAAKNDKLFF. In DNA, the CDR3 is TGTGCCAGCAGCCAATGGGTCTCGACAGAAGCCGCGAAAAATGACAAGCTGTTTTTT.